This paragraph reports one TCR beta chain. There are 16 residues in the CDR3. CDR1 is MNHEY and CDR2 is SMNVEV in the germline V gene (reference sequence). With V trimmed by 6 bases and J by 2 bases, 8 bases remained unmatched. These data belong to a study of T cell changes during pregnancy in multiple sclerosis. The data were produced by immunoSEQ multiplex PCR, yet TCRdb's version contains in-frame clones alone and is incomplete. Of about 24,000 clones detected, 86% appear once; the ten largest clones hold roughly 8%. The chain carries TRBV27 and TRBJ2-2; 8 nucleotides agree with TRBD1. The sequence came from a female donor in good health, enrolled as a control in a pregnancy study. The specimen comprised CD8+ T cells from peripheral blood mononuclear cells, sampled in the first trimester of pregnancy. In DNA form, the CDR3 reads TGTGCCAGCAGCCGAGGGACAGGTGGAAACACCGGGGAGCTGTTTTTT. Amino acid sequence: CASSRGTGGNTGELFF.